A selection of T cell receptor beta chains follows, all from one sample in a study of blood T cell repertoires in COVID-19. Profiled with immunoSEQ multiplex PCR; TCRdb holds only in-frame clones, not every one. There are approximately 82,000 clones in the sample; around 88% occur only once, and over 15% lies in the top ten. The sequencing sample was made of peripheral blood. These receptors came from a woman aged 60-70 years with acute or convalescent COVID-19. Each CDR3 is given with its conserved first and last residue. Fields, in order: CDR3 protein, CDR3 DNA, D gene, J gene, clone size, CDR3 length, V gene. A D gene is named only where the DNA matches it firmly. Clone sizes are given selectively: once, few, many, or a class where the clone is expanded.

CDR3aa: CASRQGQATEAFF; CDR3nt: TGCGCCAGCAGACAGGGACAGGCAACTGAAGCTTTCTTT; d_gene: TRBD1; j_gene: TRBJ1-1; abundance: NA; len: 13; v_gene: TRBV5-1
CDR3aa: CAWSPTGNEQYF; CDR3nt: TGTGCCTGGAGCCCGACAGGGAACGAGCAGTACTTC; d_gene: TRBD1; j_gene: TRBJ2-7; abundance: NA; len: 12; v_gene: TRBV30
CDR3aa: CASQQAANTGELFF; CDR3nt: TGTGCCAGTCAACAGGCGGCGAACACCGGGGAGCTGTTTTTT; d_gene: NA; j_gene: TRBJ2-2; abundance: few; len: 14; v_gene: TRBV19
CDR3aa: CASSTTGVNTDTQYF; CDR3nt: TGTGCCAGCAGCACAACAGGGGTTAACACAGATACGCAGTATTTT; d_gene: TRBD1; j_gene: TRBJ2-3; abundance: NA; len: 15; v_gene: TRBV7-3
CDR3aa: CASPGPPGIGNEAFF; CDR3nt: TGTGCCAGCCCTGGCCCCCCGGGGATAGGGAACGAAGCTTTCTTT; d_gene: NA; j_gene: TRBJ1-1; abundance: NA; len: 15; v_gene: TRBV28
CDR3aa: CASSSGRASGAWAYNEQFF; CDR3nt: TGTGCCAGCAGCTCGGGACGTGCTAGCGGGGCTTGGGCCTACAATGAGCAGTTCTTC; d_gene: TRBD2; j_gene: TRBJ2-1; abundance: NA; len: 19; v_gene: TRBV3-1/TRBV3-2
CDR3aa: CASSEAYRPNEKLFF; CDR3nt: TGTGCCAGCAGTGAGGCTTACAGACCTAATGAAAAACTGTTTTTT; d_gene: NA; j_gene: TRBJ1-4; abundance: NA; len: 15; v_gene: TRBV6-1
CDR3aa: CASSPRTGAWNQETQYF; CDR3nt: TGTGCCAGCAGTCCCAGGACAGGGGCGTGGAACCAAGAGACCCAGTACTTC; d_gene: TRBD1; j_gene: TRBJ2-5; abundance: NA; len: 17; v_gene: TRBV6-6
CDR3aa: CASSPRDREWYF; CDR3nt: TGTGCCAGCAGCCCACGGGACAGGGAATGGTACTTC; d_gene: TRBD1; j_gene: TRBJ2-7; abundance: NA; len: 12; v_gene: TRBV7-8
CDR3aa: CASSLQGQQPQHF; CDR3nt: TGTGCCAGCAGCTTACAGGGTCAACAGCCCCAGCATTTT; d_gene: NA; j_gene: TRBJ1-5; abundance: NA; len: 13; v_gene: TRBV7-9
CDR3aa: CASSQETGPPNYGYTF; CDR3nt: TGTGCCAGCAGCCAAGAGACAGGGCCGCCTAACTATGGCTACACCTTC; d_gene: TRBD1; j_gene: TRBJ1-2; abundance: NA; len: 16; v_gene: TRBV3-1/TRBV3-2
CDR3aa: CASSLGGSNEQFF; CDR3nt: TGTGCCAGCAGCTTAGGTGGGAGCAATGAGCAGTTCTTC; d_gene: NA; j_gene: TRBJ2-1; abundance: NA; len: 13; v_gene: TRBV11-2
CDR3aa: CAISESVQRNSYEQYF; CDR3nt: TGTGCCATCAGTGAGTCTGTCCAGCGAAACTCCTACGAGCAGTACTTC; d_gene: NA; j_gene: TRBJ2-7; abundance: NA; len: 16; v_gene: TRBV10-3
CDR3aa: CASSATGSSVYF; CDR3nt: TGTGCCAGTAGTGCGACGGGGTCCTCGGTGTATTTT; d_gene: NA; j_gene: TRBJ2-3; abundance: few; len: 12; v_gene: TRBV19
CDR3aa: CASSLTGKSNQPQHF; CDR3nt: TGTGCCAGCAGCCTGACAGGGAAGAGCAATCAGCCCCAGCATTTT; d_gene: TRBD1; j_gene: TRBJ1-5; abundance: once; len: 15; v_gene: TRBV6-2/TRBV6-3
CDR3aa: CAISKGQEGYEQYF; CDR3nt: TGTGCCATCAGTAAAGGACAGGAGGGGTACGAGCAGTACTTC; d_gene: NA; j_gene: TRBJ2-7; abundance: NA; len: 14; v_gene: TRBV10-3
CDR3aa: CASSVGWAGTYEQYF; CDR3nt: TGTGCCAGCAGCGTAGGGTGGGCAGGTACCTACGAGCAGTACTTC; d_gene: NA; j_gene: TRBJ2-7; abundance: NA; len: 15; v_gene: TRBV9
CDR3aa: CASSSRETQYF; CDR3nt: TGTGCCAGCAGCTCGAGGGAGACCCAGTACTTC; d_gene: NA; j_gene: TRBJ2-5; abundance: NA; len: 11; v_gene: TRBV7-9
CDR3aa: CASSAIAGSLEQYF; CDR3nt: TGTGCCAGCAGCGCCATAGCGGGATCTCTCGAGCAGTACTTC; d_gene: TRBD2; j_gene: TRBJ2-7; abundance: NA; len: 14; v_gene: TRBV7-9
CDR3aa: CASSLTGLSSYEQYF; CDR3nt: TGTGCCAGCAGCTTAACGGGACTATCCTCCTACGAGCAGTACTTC; d_gene: TRBD2; j_gene: TRBJ2-7; abundance: NA; len: 15; v_gene: TRBV5-6
CDR3aa: CASSLAQSSEQYF; CDR3nt: TGCGCCAGCAGCTTGGCCCAGTCCTCCGAGCAGTACTTC; d_gene: NA; j_gene: TRBJ2-7; abundance: NA; len: 13; v_gene: TRBV5-1
CDR3aa: CAWGRVNTEAFF; CDR3nt: TGTGCCTGGGGACGGGTAAACACTGAAGCTTTCTTT; d_gene: NA; j_gene: TRBJ1-1; abundance: once; len: 12; v_gene: TRBV30
CDR3aa: CASSAGTALEQYF; CDR3nt: TGTGCCAGCAGCGCAGGGACAGCTCTTGAGCAGTACTTC; d_gene: TRBD1; j_gene: TRBJ2-7; abundance: NA; len: 13; v_gene: TRBV9
CDR3aa: CAIRKTGDAYNEQFF; CDR3nt: TGTGCCATCAGAAAGACAGGGGACGCCTACAATGAGCAGTTCTTC; d_gene: TRBD1; j_gene: TRBJ2-1; abundance: few; len: 15; v_gene: TRBV10-3
CDR3aa: CAWGSLAGAEQYF; CDR3nt: TGTGCCTGGGGTTCTTTAGCGGGAGCCGAGCAGTACTTC; d_gene: TRBD2; j_gene: TRBJ2-7; abundance: NA; len: 13; v_gene: TRBV30
CDR3aa: CASSLYRGQGTEAFF; CDR3nt: TGTGCCAGCAGCTTATACAGGGGCCAAGGCACTGAAGCTTTCTTT; d_gene: TRBD1; j_gene: TRBJ1-1; abundance: NA; len: 15; v_gene: TRBV7-2
CDR3aa: CATRRSGGDEQYF; CDR3nt: TGTGCCACCCGACGGAGTGGAGGTGACGAGCAGTACTTC; d_gene: NA; j_gene: TRBJ2-7; abundance: once; len: 13; v_gene: TRBV6-5
CDR3aa: CATSRQGQARQPQHF; CDR3nt: TGTGCCACCAGCCGACAGGGCCAGGCGAGACAGCCCCAGCATTTT; d_gene: TRBD1; j_gene: TRBJ1-5; abundance: NA; len: 15; v_gene: TRBV15